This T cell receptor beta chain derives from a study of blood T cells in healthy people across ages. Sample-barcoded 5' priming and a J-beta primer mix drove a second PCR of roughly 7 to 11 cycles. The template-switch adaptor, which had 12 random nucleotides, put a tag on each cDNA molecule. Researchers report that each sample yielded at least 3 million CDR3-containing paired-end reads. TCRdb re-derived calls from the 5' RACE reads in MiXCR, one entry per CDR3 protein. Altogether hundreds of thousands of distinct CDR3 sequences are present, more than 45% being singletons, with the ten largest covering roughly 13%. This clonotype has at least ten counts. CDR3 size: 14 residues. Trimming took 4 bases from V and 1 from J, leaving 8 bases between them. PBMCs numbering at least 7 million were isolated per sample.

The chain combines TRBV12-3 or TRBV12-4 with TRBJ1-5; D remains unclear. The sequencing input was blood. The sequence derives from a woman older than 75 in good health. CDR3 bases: TGTGCCAGCAGTTCTCGACTCAGCAATCAGCCCCAGCATTTT. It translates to CASSSRLSNQPQHF.